One sample yielded the 16 T cell receptor beta chains listed below, sequenced in a study of T cell repertoires in cytomegalovirus infection. From the reads, TCRdb called clonotypes with MiXCR, one entry per CDR3 protein. Seen here are some 680,000 distinct CDR3 sequences, less than 40% observed once, and the top ten hold about 2.8%. The specimen sequenced was PBMCs. These TCRs come from a human donor in good health (CMV status not recorded). Some clones in this sample may be carry-over from other donors' samples.

The chain is built from TRBV11-1 and TRBJ2-1; 7 positions agree with TRBD2. The CDR3 contains 15 residues. V lost 5 bases and J lost 4; bases outside the gene matches: 8. CDR1 is SGHAT, CDR2 FQDESV, per germline (reference sequence). The CDR3 protein is CASSPPSGAYNEQFF. The CDR3 DNA follows: TGTGCCAGCAGCCCACCTAGCGGAGCTTACAATGAGCAGTTCTTC.

This clonotype was picked up many times. The chain couples TRBV7-8 to TRBJ2-3; D is tentatively TRBD1 or TRBD2 (5 bases each). The CDR3 consists of 14 residues. CDR1 SGHVS and CDR2 FQNEAQ come from the germline V gene. V lost 1 base to trimming and J lost 2 bases, with 7 bases between them. CDR3 loop: CASSLGDVTDTQYF. In nucleotides, the CDR3 is TGTGCCAGCAGCTTAGGGGACGTCACAGATACGCAGTATTTT.

For this clonotype: One end of the junction is discordant with germline, which a read error may explain. The gene calls are TRBV4-1 and TRBJ1-4; D is ambiguous. The CDR3 sequence is 15 residues long. The V gene's germline CDR1 is MGHRA and CDR2 YSYEKL. Written as DNA, the CDR3 is TGCGCCAGCAGCCAAGATTCCGGGGTAGACGAAAAACTGTATTTT. It codes for CASSQDSGVDEKLYF.

This rearrangement joins TRBV5-1 to TRBJ1-1; 8 bases line up with TRBD1. Germline trimming cut 2 bases from V and 3 bases from J; bases unmatched to any gene: 3. CDR1 and CDR2 from the germline V gene are SGHRS and YFSETQ. The CDR3 covers 14 residues. The CDR3: CASSFGQGDTEAFF. The CDR3 DNA sequence: TGCGCCAGCAGCTTCGGACAGGGTGACACTGAAGCTTTCTTT.

The rearrangement uses TRBV12-3 or TRBV12-4 and TRBJ2-3; 9 bases match TRBD2. This CDR3 is 19 amino acids long. Trimming at V came to 4 bases and at J to 2 bases, leaving 16 bases not matched to a gene. As DNA, the CDR3 is TGTGCCAGCAGTTCGTCCTCAGGGCCGACTAGCGGATACACAGATACGCAGTATTTT. Translated: CASSSSSGPTSGYTDTQYF.

The sample holds a few counts of this clonotype. One end of the junction is discordant with germline, which a read error may explain. V is TRBV7-9 and J is TRBJ1-4; D remains unclear. Germline V gene lookup returns CDR1 SEHNR and CDR2 FQNEAQ (reference sequence). This CDR3 has 14 amino acids. The CDR3 is CASRLWGLDEKLFF. The CDR3 DNA is TGTGCCAGCCGCTTATGGGGTCTTGATGAAAAACTGTTTTTT.

This chain connects TRBV14 to TRBJ2-2; D gene uncertain. Germline CDR1 is SGHDN and CDR2 is FVKESK. The V end lost 6 bases, the J end lost 4 bases, and 12 bases lay between the germline ends. The CDR3 is 14 amino acids. The CDR3: CASSRARTTGELFF. CDR3 sequence (DNA): TGTGCCAGCAGTCGGGCCCGAACCACCGGGGAGCTGTTTTTT.

In DNA form, the CDR3 reads TGTGCCAGCAGTGGGCCTTCATTCGGGAGAACCTACAATGAGCAGTTCTTC. Amino acids: CASSGPSFGRTYNEQFF. This rearrangement joins TRBV12-3 or TRBV12-4 to TRBJ2-1; possibly TRBD2 for D (6 bases). Trimming took off 5 bases at V and 2 bases at J, with 19 bases between the two ends. The CDR3 contains 17 residues.

CDR3 residues: CASSLFGRQNSPLHF. The DNA of the CDR3 is TGTGCCAGCAGTTTATTTGGCAGGCAAAATTCACCCCTCCACTTT. V usage is TRBV27 and J usage is TRBJ1-6; D is unresolved. The CDR3 length is 15 residues. V was shortened by 1 base and J by 7 bases, with 11 bases between the two germline ends. Germline CDR1 MNHEY, CDR2 SMNVEV (reference sequence).

The gene calls are TRBV6-6 and TRBJ2-3, with 9 bases matching TRBD2. This CDR3 comprises 15 residues. Germline-derived CDR1 and CDR2 are MNHNY and SVGAGI (reference sequence). V shed 5 bases and J 6 bases; nucleotides not matched to a gene: 9. The CDR3, as DNA: TGTGCCAGCAGTGACGGCGGGGGGGCCGCGGATACGCAGTATTTT. Its translation: CASSDGGGAADTQYF.

The chain combines TRBV25-1 with TRBJ1-1; possible D gene TRBD1, 5 bases. The CDR3 length is 14 residues. Trimming removed 6 bases from V and 4 bases from J, with 15 bases in between. Germline lookup yields CDR1 MGHDK and CDR2 SYGVNS. In nucleotides, the CDR3 is TGTGCCAGCAGAGATCAGGGTCTGCCCACTGAAGCTTTCTTT. Translating gives CASRDQGLPTEAFF.

This clonotype was seen repeatedly, ten times or more. The chain has TRBV7-2 and TRBJ2-1; maybe TRBD2 (6 bases). The CDR3 sequence is 16 residues long. Germline-derived CDR1 and CDR2 are SGHTA and FQGNSA. The V end was cut by 5 bases, the J end by 8 bases, with 22 bases between. Written as DNA, the CDR3 is TGTGCCAGCAGCCAAATGGGGGACTCCCCACTGTATGAGCAGTTCTTC. Translated, it gives CASSQMGDSPLYEQFF.

This clonotype was seen more than once but under ten times. CDR3 amino acids: CASGRGEAKNIQYF. CDR3 sequence (DNA): TGTGCCAGCGGTCGAGGGGAAGCCAAAAACATTCAGTACTTC. This chain uses TRBV25-1 with TRBJ2-4; possibly TRBD1 or TRBD2 for D (5 bases each). Deletions cut 8 bases from V and 0 bases from J, with 11 bases between. The V gene's germline CDR1 is MGHDK and CDR2 SYGVNS. The CDR3 has 14 amino acids.

The chain is built from TRBV7-2 and TRBJ1-2; no clear D gene. The CDR3 sequence is 14 residues long. The V end lost 1 base, the J end lost 8 bases, and 14 bases lay between the germline ends. CDR1 and CDR2 from the germline V gene are SGHTA and FQGNSA. CDR3 in DNA: TGTGCCAGCAGCTTAGTCGGTCTCTCGGGCGGCTACACCTTC. Encoded protein: CASSLVGLSGGYTF. The variable domain in full, with the rest retrieved from reference TRBV7-2 and TRBJ1-2, is GAGVSQSPSNKVTEKGKDVELRCDPISGHTALYWYRQSLGQGLEFLIYFQGNSAPDKSGLPSDRFSAERTGGSVSTLTIQRTQQEDSAVYLCASSLVGLSGGYTFGSGTRLTVV.

This clonotype was detected many times. The rearrangement joins TRBV27 to TRBJ2-1; a possible D gene is TRBD2 (5 bases). V was clipped by 6 bases and J by 3 bases, with 9 bases between them. The CDR3 spans 13 residues. Germline V gene sequence: CDR1 MNHEY, CDR2 SMNVEV (reference sequence). CDR3 loop: CASSPGLYNEQFF. CDR3 nucleotide sequence: TGTGCCAGCAGCCCTGGACTCTACAATGAGCAGTTCTTC.

The chain carries TRBV12-5 and TRBJ2-5; 7 bases map to TRBD2. Germline CDR1 and CDR2: LGHNT and FRNRAP. The V and J ends lost 5 bases and 3 bases, in that order; junction bases with no gene match: 3. This CDR3 region has 13 residues. CDR3 sequence reads: CASGKTSKETQYF. Written as DNA, the CDR3 is TGTGCTAGTGGTAAGACTAGCAAAGAGACCCAGTACTTC.